This entry concerns a single T cell receptor beta chain. The antigen is not known. This sample was included in a study of T-cell memory formation after mild COVID-19. Overall study results and limits: CD8+ contracting clones occupied EMRA, while CD4+ ones occupied mainly CM and EM.

Trimming removed 7 bases from V and 0 bases from J, with 19 bases in between. This CDR3 contains 16 residues. Per the germline V gene, CDR1 is SGHRS and CDR2 is YFSETQ. Employing constant-segment primers, 5'RACE generated TCR alpha and TCR beta cDNA libraries bearing sample barcodes and UMIs. From the 5' RACE reads, TCRdb called clonotypes with MiXCR, one entry per CDR3 protein. This table has tens of thousands of distinct CDR3 sequences, nearly 25% appearing once. The source is a man aged 18 to 30 who had mild COVID-19 (a few samples of this study predate the infection). Cell type and time point are not known. The sequenced material came from PBMCs or a T cell subset sorted from them (not recorded which). The gene calls are TRBV5-1 and TRBJ1-1, with D tentatively TRBD1 (5 bases). The CDR3 sequence is CASHDSLLSLNTEAFF. The CDR3 DNA is TGCGCCAGCCACGACAGCCTATTATCCCTGAACACTGAAGCTTTCTTT.